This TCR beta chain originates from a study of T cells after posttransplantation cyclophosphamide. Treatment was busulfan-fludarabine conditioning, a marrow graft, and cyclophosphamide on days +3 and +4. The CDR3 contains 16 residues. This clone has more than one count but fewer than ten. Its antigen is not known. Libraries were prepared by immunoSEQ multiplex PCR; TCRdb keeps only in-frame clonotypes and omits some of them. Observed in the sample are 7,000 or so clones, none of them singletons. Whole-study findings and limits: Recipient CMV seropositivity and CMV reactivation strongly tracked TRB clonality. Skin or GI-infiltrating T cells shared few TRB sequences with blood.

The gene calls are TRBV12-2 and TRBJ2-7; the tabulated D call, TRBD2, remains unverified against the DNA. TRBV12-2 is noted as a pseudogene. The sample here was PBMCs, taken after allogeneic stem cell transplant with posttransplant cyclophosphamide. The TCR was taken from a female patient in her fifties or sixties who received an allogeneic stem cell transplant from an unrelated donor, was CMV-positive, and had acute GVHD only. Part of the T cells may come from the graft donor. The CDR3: CASRLLAGTSYYEQYF. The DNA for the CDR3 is TGTGCAAGTCGCTTGCTGGCCGGGACTAGCTACTACGAGCAGTACTTC.